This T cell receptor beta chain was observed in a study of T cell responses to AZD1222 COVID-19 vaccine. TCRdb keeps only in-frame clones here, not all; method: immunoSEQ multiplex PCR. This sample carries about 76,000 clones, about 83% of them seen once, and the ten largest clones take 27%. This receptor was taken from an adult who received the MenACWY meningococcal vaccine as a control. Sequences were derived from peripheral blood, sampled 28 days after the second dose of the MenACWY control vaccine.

Here the CDR3 reads CASSLVGGAYEQYF. As DNA, the CDR3 is TGTGCCAGCAGCTTAGTAGGGGGCGCCTACGAGCAGTACTTC. The chain combines TRBV11-2 with TRBJ2-7, with 7 positions matching TRBD1. J lost 2 bases, V lost 1 base, and 2 bases had no gene match. The CDR3 has 14 amino acids. Germline lookup yields CDR1 SGHAT and CDR2 FQNNGV.